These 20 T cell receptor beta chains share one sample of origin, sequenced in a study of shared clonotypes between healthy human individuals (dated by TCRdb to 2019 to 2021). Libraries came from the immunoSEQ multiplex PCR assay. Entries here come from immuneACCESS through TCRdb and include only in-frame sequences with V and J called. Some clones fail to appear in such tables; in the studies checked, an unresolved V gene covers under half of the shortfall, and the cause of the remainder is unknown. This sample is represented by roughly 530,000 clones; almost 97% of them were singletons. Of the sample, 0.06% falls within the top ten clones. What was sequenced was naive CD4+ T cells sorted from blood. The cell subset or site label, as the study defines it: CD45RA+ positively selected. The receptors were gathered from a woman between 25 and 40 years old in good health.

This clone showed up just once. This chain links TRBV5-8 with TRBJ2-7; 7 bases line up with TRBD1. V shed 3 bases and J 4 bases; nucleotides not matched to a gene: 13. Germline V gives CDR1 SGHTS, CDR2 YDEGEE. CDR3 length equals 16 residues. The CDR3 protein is CASSYAPRQGTYEQYF. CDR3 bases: TGTGCCAGCAGCTACGCCCCGCGACAGGGCACTTACGAGCAGTACTTC.

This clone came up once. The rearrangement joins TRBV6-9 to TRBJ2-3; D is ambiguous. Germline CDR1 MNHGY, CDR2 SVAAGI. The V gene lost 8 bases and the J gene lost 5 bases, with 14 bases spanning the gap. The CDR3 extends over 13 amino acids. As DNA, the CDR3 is TGTGCCAGCGGGATTCATTGGGGAGATACGCAGTATTTT. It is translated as CASGIHWGDTQYF.

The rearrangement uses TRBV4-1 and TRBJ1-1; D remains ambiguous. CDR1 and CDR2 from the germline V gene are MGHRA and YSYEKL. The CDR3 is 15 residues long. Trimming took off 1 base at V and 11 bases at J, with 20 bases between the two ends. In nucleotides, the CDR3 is TGCGCCAGCAGCCAAGTGGGGTTTAGGCGCACCCAGGCTTTCTTT. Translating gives CASSQVGFRRTQAFF.

The CDR3 DNA reads TGTGCCAGCAGCTTAGCGGGTGGGGAGCAAAACGTTCACGAGCAGTACTTC. It is translated as CASSLAGGEQNVHEQYF. This chain joins TRBV7-6 and TRBJ2-7; possibly TRBD2 for D (5 bases). The CDR3 is 17 amino acids. The V and J ends lost 0 bases and 5 bases respectively, with 20 bases between them. Germline V gives CDR1 SGHVS, CDR2 FNYEAQ.

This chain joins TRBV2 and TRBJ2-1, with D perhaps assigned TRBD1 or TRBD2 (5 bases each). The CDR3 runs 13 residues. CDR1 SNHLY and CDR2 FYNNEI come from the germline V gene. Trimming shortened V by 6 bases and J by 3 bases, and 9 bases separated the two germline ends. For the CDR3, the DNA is TGTGCCAGCAGGGAGGACAACTACAATGAGCAGTTCTTC. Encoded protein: CASREDNYNEQFF.

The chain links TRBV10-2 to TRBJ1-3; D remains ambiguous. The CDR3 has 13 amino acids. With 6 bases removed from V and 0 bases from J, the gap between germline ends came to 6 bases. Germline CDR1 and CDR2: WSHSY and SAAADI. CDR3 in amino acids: CASRVTSGNTIYF. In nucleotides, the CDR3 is TGCGCCAGCAGGGTTACCTCTGGAAACACCATATATTTT.

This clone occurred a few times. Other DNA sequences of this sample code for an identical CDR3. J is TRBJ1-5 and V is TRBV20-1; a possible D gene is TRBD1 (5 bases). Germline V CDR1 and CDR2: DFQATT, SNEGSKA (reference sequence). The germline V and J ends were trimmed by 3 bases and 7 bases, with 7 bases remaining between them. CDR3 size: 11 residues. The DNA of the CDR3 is TGCAGTGCTAGTGGGGGACAGCCCCAGCATTTT. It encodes CSASGGQPQHF.

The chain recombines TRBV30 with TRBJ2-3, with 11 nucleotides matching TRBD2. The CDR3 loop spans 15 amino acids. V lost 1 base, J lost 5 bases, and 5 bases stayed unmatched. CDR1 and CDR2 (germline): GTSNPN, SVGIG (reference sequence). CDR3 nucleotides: TGTGCCTGGAGTGGGACTAGCGGGCCCGGAGATACGCAGTATTTT. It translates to CAWSGTSGPGDTQYF.

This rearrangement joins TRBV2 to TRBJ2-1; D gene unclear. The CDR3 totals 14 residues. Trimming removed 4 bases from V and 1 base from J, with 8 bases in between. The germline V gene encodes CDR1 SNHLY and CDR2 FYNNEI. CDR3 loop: CASSATRSYNEQFF. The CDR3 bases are TGTGCCAGCAGTGCAACGCGTTCCTACAATGAGCAGTTCTTC.

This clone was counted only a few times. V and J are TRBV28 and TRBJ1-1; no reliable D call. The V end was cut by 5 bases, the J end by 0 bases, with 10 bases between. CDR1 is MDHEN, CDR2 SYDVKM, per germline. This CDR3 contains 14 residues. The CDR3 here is CASSPIGLNTEAFF. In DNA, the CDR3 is TGTGCCAGCAGTCCTATCGGGTTGAACACTGAAGCTTTCTTT. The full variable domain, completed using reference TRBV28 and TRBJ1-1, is DVKVTQSSRYLVKRTGEKVFLECVQDMDHENMFWYRQDPGLGLRLIYFSYDVKMKEKGDIPEGYSVSREKKERFSLILESASTNQTSMYLCASSPIGLNTEAFFGQGTRLTVV.

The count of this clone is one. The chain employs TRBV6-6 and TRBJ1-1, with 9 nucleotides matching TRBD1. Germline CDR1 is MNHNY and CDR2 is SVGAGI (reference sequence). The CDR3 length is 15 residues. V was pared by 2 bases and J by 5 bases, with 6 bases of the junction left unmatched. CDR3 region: CASSYPGTGRTEAFF. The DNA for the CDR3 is TGTGCCAGCAGTTACCCCGGGACAGGGCGGACTGAAGCTTTCTTT.

CDR3 protein: CASRLNRGVKNTEAFF. CDR3 nucleotide sequence: TGTGCCAGCAGGTTGAACAGGGGAGTGAAGAACACTGAAGCTTTCTTT. V and J are TRBV27 and TRBJ1-1, with 7 bases aligning to TRBD1. V was pared by 6 bases and J by 1 base, with 11 bases of the junction left unmatched. This CDR3 is built from 16 residues. The germline CDR1 and CDR2 sequences are MNHEY and SMNVEV (reference sequence).

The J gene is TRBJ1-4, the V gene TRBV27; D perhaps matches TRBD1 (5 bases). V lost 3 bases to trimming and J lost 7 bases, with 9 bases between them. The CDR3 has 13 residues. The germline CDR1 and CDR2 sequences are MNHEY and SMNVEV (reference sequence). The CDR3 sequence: CASSFAGTEKLFF. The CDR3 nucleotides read TGTGCCAGCAGTTTTGCAGGGACTGAAAAACTGTTTTTT.

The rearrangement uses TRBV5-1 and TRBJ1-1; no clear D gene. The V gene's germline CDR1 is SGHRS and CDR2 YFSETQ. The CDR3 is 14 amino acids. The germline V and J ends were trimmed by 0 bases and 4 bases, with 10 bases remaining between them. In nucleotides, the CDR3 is TGCGCCAGCAGCTTGGTCGCAGGTGCCACTGAAGCTTTCTTT. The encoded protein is CASSLVAGATEAFF. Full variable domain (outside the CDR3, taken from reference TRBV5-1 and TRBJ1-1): KAGVTQTPRYLIKTRGQQVTLSCSPISGHRSVSWYQQTPGQGLQFLFEYFSETQRNKGNFPGRFSGRQFSNSRSEMNVSTLELGDSALYLCASSLVAGATEAFFGQGTRLTVV.

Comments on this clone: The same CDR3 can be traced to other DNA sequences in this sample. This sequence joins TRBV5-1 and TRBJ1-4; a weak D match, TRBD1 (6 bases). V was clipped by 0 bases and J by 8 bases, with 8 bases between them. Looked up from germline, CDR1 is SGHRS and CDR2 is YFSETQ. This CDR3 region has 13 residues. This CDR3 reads CASSLATGEKLFF. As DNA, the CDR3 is TGCGCCAGCAGCTTGGCAACAGGGGAAAAACTGTTTTTT.

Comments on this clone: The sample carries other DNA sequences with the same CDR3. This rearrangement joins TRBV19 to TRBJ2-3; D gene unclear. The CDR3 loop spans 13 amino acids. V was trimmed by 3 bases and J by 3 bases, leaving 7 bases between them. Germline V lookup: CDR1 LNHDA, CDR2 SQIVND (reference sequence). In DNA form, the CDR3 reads TGTGCCAGTAGTATTTCAAGGACAGATACGCAGTATTTT. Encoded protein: CASSISRTDTQYF.

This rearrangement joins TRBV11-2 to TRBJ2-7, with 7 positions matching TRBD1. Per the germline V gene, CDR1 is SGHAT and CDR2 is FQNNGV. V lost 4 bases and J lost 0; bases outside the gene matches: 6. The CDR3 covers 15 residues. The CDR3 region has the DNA TGTGCCAGCAGCTCGGGACAGTATAACTCCTACGAGCAGTACTTC. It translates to CASSSGQYNSYEQYF.

As DNA, the CDR3 is TGTGCCAGCAGCTTGGCGTTGGACAGGGTCTACGAGCAGTACTTC. This encodes CASSLALDRVYEQYF. This chain uses TRBV5-4 with TRBJ2-7; 8 nucleotides line up with TRBD1. Unmatched junction bases numbered 5, after V lost 0 bases and J lost 3 bases. Germline lookup yields CDR1 SGHNT and CDR2 YYREEE (reference sequence). The CDR3 sequence is 15 residues long.

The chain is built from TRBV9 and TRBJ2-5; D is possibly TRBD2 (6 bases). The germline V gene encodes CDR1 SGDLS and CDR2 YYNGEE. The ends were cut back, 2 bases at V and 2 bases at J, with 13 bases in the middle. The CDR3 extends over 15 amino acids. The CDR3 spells CASSVGGTRQETQYF. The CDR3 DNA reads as TGTGCCAGCAGCGTTGGCGGGACCCGACAAGAGACCCAGTACTTC.

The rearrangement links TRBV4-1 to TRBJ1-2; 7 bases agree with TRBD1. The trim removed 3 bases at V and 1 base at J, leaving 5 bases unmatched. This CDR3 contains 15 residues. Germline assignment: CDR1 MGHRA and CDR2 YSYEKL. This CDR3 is CASSQAGTVNYGYTF. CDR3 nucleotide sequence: TGCGCCAGCAGCCAGGCCGGGACAGTTAACTATGGCTACACCTTC.